The present TCR beta chain was sequenced within a study of cytomegalovirus exposure and HLA in healthy donors. Comment on this clone: As yet, its antigen is unknown.

It was with 60 Vbeta and 13 Jbeta primers that the PCR ran. Clones were sequenced by immunoSEQ multiplex PCR, and TCRdb holds only the in-frame ones, with some missing. Seen here are over 50,000 clones, roughly 90% observed once, and the top ten hold about 1.4%. Whole-study results and caveats: Immune exposure was documented only through CMV serostatus. Some highly shared sequence variants likely arose as a pipeline artifact.

Sequenced sample: PBMCs. The TCR was taken from a man aged 30 to 39 in good health and CMV-seropositive.

The CDR3 sequence: CASSQDRGVMNTEAFF. For the CDR3, the DNA is TGTGCCAGCAGCCAAGACAGGGGGGTCATGAACACTGAAGCTTTCTTT. The chain uses TRBV14 and TRBJ1-1; 7 nucleotides agree with TRBD1. V trimming: 0 bases; J trimming: 0 bases; junction bases outside the gene matches: 4. CDR3 length: 16 residues. Germline values: CDR1 SGHDN, CDR2 FVKESK.